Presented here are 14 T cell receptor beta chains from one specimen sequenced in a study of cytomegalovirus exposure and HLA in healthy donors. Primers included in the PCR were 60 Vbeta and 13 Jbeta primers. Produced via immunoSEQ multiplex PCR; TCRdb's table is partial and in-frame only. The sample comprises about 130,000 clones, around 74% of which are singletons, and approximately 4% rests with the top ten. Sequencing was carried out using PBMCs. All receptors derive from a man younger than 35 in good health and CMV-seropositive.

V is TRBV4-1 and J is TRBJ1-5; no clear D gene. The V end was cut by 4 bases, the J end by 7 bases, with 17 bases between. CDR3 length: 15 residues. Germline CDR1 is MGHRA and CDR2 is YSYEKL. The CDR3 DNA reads TGCGCCAGCAGCCGTACCTTTCAGGAATCCCAGCCCCAGCATTTT. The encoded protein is CASSRTFQESQPQHF.

The CDR3 DNA reads as TGCGCCAGCAGCTTGGCCCCGACACCCTCCGATTCACCCCTCCACTTT. It encodes CASSLAPTPSDSPLHF. This sequence joins TRBV5-1 and TRBJ1-6, with D uncertain. The CDR3 spans 16 residues. CDR1 is SGHRS and CDR2 is YFSETQ in the germline V gene. V lost 0 bases to trimming and J lost 8 bases, with 15 bases between them.

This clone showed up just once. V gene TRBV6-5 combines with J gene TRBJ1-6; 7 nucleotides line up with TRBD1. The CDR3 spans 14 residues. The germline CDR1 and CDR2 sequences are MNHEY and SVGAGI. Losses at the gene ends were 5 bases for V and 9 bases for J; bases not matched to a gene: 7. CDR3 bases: TGTGCCAGCAGTCAGACAGGGCAGGGTTCACCCCTCCACTTT. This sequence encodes CASSQTGQGSPLHF.

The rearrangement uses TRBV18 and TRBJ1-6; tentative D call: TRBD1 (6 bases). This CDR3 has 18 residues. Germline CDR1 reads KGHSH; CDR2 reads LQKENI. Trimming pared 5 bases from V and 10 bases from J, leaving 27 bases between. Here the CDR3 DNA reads TGTGCCAGCTCAGTCGTCGAGGCAGGGGTAGGACTTAGGTCACCCCTCCACTTT. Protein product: CASSVVEAGVGLRSPLHF.

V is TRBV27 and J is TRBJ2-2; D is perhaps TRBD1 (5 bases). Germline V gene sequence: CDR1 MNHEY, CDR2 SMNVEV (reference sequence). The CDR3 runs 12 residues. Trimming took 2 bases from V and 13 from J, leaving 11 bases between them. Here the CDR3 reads CASSLRQGGLFF. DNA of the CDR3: TGTGCCAGCAGTTTACGGCAGGGCGGGCTGTTTTTT.

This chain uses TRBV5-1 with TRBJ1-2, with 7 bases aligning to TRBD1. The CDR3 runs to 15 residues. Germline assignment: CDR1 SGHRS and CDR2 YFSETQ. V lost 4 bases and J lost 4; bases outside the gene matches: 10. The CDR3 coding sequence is TGCGCCAGCAGCCCGGGACAGCATATATCCTATGGCTACACCTTC. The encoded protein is CASSPGQHISYGYTF.

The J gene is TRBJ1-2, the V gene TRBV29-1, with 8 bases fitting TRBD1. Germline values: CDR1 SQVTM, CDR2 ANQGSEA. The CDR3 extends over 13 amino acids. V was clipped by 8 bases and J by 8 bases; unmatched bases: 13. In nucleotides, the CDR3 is TGCAGCTCTACCCCAGGGACAGGTGAAGGCTACACCTTC. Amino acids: CSSTPGTGEGYTF.

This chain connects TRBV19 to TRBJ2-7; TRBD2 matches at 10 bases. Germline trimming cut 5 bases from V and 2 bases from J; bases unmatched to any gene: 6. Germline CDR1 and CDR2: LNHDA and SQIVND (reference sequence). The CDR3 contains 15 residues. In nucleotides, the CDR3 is TGTGCCAGTAGTCCTACCGGGACTAGCGCCTACGAGCAGTACTTC. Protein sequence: CASSPTGTSAYEQYF.

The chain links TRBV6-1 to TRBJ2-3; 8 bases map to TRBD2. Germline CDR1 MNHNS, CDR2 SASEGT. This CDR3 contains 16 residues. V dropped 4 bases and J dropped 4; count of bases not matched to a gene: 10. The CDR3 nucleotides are TGTGCCAGCAGTGCCATCGGGGGACTAGTCCCAGATACGCAGTATTTT. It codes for CASSAIGGLVPDTQYF.

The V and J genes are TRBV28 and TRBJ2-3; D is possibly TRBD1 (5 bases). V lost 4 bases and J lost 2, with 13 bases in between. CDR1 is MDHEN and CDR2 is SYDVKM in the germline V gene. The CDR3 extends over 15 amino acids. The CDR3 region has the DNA TGTGCCAGCAGTTGGTCCCAGGACAACACAGATACGCAGTATTTT. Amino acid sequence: CASSWSQDNTDTQYF.

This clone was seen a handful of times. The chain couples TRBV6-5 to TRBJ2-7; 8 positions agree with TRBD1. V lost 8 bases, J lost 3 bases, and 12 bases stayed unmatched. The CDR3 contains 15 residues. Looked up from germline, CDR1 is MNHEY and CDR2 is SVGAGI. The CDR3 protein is CASHPGQGAYYEQYF. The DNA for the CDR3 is TGTGCCAGCCACCCAGGGCAGGGGGCTTACTACGAGCAGTACTTC.

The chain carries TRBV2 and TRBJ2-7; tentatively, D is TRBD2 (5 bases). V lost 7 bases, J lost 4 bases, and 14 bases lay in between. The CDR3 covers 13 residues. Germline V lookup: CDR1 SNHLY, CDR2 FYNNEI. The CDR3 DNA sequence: TGTGCCAGCACCGGGCGGGCAGCTTACGAGCAGTACTTC. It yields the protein CASTGRAAYEQYF.

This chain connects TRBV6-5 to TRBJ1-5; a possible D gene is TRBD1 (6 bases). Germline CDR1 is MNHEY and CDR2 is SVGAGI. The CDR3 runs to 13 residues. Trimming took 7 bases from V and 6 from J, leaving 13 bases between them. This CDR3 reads CASTGQGSQPQHF. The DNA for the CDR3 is TGTGCCAGCACGGGCCAGGGGAGTCAGCCCCAGCATTTT.

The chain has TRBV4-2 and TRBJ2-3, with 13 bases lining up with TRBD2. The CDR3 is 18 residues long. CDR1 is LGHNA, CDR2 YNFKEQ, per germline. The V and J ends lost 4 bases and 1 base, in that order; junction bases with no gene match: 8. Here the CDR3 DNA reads TGTGCCAGCAGCCCTACTAGCGGGGGGGCAATCGGCACAGATACGCAGTATTTT. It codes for CASSPTSGGAIGTDTQYF.